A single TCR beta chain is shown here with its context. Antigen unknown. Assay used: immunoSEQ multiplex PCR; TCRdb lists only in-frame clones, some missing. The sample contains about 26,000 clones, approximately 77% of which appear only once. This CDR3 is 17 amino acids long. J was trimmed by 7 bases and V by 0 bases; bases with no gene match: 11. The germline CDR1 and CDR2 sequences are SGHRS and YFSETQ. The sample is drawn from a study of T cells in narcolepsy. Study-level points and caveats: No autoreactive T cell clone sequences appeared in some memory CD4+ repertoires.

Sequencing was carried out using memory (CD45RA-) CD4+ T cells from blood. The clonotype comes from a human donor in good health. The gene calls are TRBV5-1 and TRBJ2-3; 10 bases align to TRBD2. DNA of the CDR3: TGCGCCAGCAGCTTGGGGGGGTCTAGCGGGAGCAAGAATACGCAGTATTTT. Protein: CASSLGGSSGSKNTQYF.